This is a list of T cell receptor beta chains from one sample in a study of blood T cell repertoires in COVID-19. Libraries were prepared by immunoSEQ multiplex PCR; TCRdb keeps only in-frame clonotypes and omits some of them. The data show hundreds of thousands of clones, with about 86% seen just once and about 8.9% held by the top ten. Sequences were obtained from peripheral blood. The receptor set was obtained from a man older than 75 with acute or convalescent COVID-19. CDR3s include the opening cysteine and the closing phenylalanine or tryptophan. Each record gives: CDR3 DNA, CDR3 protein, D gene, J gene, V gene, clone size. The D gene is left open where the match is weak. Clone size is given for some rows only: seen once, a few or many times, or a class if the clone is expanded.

TGCGCCAGCAGTGAGTCGAGGAGGGAAACGGGACAGGGGGCGCGAAGTAACTATGGCTACACCTTC	CASSESRRETGQGARSNYGYTF	TRBD1	TRBJ1-2	TRBV10-1	.
TGTGCCAGCAGCATCGGACAGGGGGCTGCTGGAAACACCATATATTTT	CASSIGQGAAGNTIYF	TRBD1	TRBJ1-3	TRBV11-2	.
TGCGCCAGCAGCCAAGATGAGCTAGCGGGGGTGGGGGAGCAGTTCTTC	CASSQDELAGVGEQFF	TRBD2	TRBJ2-1	TRBV4-1	.
TGTGCCAGCAGTCCGGGGTCCTTTATGAACACTGAAGCTTTCTTT	CASSPGSFMNTEAFF	.	TRBJ1-1	TRBV27	.
TGTGCCAGCAGCCCCACGGGACAGGGATTCCCTGGCTACACCTTC	CASSPTGQGFPGYTF	TRBD1	TRBJ1-2	TRBV9	.
TGCGCCAGCAGCGGCGGTAGGACTAGCGGGAGCGACAATGAGCAGTTCTTC	CASSGGRTSGSDNEQFF	TRBD2	TRBJ2-1	TRBV10-2	.
TGTGCCAGCAGCAAGGGACAGCCAGAGTACTTC	CASSKGQPEYF	TRBD1	TRBJ2-7	TRBV28	.
TGCGCCAGCAGTTCAAACACCGGGGAGCTGTTTTTT	CASSSNTGELFF	.	TRBJ2-2	TRBV10-1	.
TGCGCCAGCAGCTTAGGGAGACAGGGCGGGGAGCAGTACTTC	CASSLGRQGGEQYF	TRBD1	TRBJ2-7	TRBV5-1	once
TGTGCCAGCAGTTTCTCCGGGACAGGGGGCAGGTACGAGCAGTACTTC	CASSFSGTGGRYEQYF	TRBD1	TRBJ2-7	TRBV27	.
TGCGCCAGCAGCTTGGGCGGCAGTGCGGGGAATTCACCCCTCCACTTT	CASSLGGSAGNSPLHF	.	TRBJ1-6	TRBV5-1	.
TGTGCCAGCAGCTCGGACCCGGGGGGTTACGAGCAGTACTTC	CASSSDPGGYEQYF	TRBD2	TRBJ2-7	TRBV5-4	.
TGTGCCAGCAGCCGGGGCCCAGGGGCCCCTCTGTGGGGCTACACCTTC	CASSRGPGAPLWGYTF	.	TRBJ1-2	TRBV11-2	.
TGTGCCAGCTCACCATCGCAGGGGGACAGGGCGAACACTGAAGCTTTCTTT	CASSPSQGDRANTEAFF	TRBD1	TRBJ1-1	TRBV18	once
TGTGCCAGCAGCTTACACACATCTGGCACCCCCTACGAGCAGTACTTC	CASSLHTSGTPYEQYF	.	TRBJ2-7	TRBV11-2	.
TGTGCCAGCATAGGAGGGGCGCGGTATGGCTACACCTTC	CASIGGARYGYTF	.	TRBJ1-2	TRBV6-5	.
TGTGCCAGCAGGGACAGGGCCTACGAGCAGTACTTC	CASRDRAYEQYF	TRBD1	TRBJ2-7	TRBV6-5	.
TGTGCCACCAGTGATTCCCCAGGGAATGAGCAGTTCTTC	CATSDSPGNEQFF	.	TRBJ2-1	TRBV24-1	.
TGTGCCAGTAGTTCTTGGACAGCAAACTATGGCTACACCTTC	CASSSWTANYGYTF	.	TRBJ1-2	TRBV19	.
TGTGCCAGCTCAGTCCCGGGACTAGCGGGCGAGCAGTACTTC	CASSVPGLAGEQYF	TRBD2	TRBJ2-7	TRBV18	few
TGTGCCTGGAGTAATAGAGCGGGGCTACCCTACAATGAGCAATTCTTC	CAWSNRAGLPYNEQFF	TRBD2	TRBJ2-1	TRBV30	.
TGTGCCAGCAGCCCCCGGACTAGCACCGAGCAGTACTTC	CASSPRTSTEQYF	TRBD2	TRBJ2-7	TRBV7-9	.
TGTGCCAGCAGCCGCCTTCGAGTGAGGCGGGGAGGAACAGATACGCAGTATTTT	CASSRLRVRRGGTDTQYF	.	TRBJ2-3	TRBV9	once
TGTGCCAGCGGAACCAGGCGAGACGTCACCTACGAGCAGTACTTC	CASGTRRDVTYEQYF	.	TRBJ2-7	TRBV2	.
TGCGCCAGCAGCTTGGTCCCTACAGGGGGGAATGAAAAACTGTTTTTT	CASSLVPTGGNEKLFF	TRBD1	TRBJ1-4	TRBV5-1	.